The 10 T cell receptor beta chains presented below share a single source sample, sequenced in a study of blood T cell repertoires in COVID-19. Libraries were prepared by immunoSEQ multiplex PCR; TCRdb keeps only in-frame clonotypes and omits some of them. The sample contains 200,000 to 300,000 clones, roughly 84% of which appear only once. The material sequenced was peripheral blood. The receptors here all came from a man in his forties or fifties who had recovered from COVID-19.

V and J are TRBV5-6 and TRBJ1-1; 9 positions match TRBD1. Germline V CDR1 and CDR2: SGHDT, YYEEEE. V gave up 0 bases and J gave up 0 bases; unmatched junction bases: 0. CDR3 length: 15 amino acids. CDR3 residues: CASSLGTGVNTEAFF. The DNA for the CDR3 is TGTGCCAGCAGCTTGGGGACAGGGGTGAACACTGAAGCTTTCTTT.

This chain uses TRBV3-1 (or the pseudogene TRBV3-2) with TRBJ2-3; tentatively, D is TRBD2 (6 bases). The CDR3 is made up of 15 amino acids. With 0 bases removed from V and 8 bases from J, the gap between germline ends came to 15 bases. Germline values: CDR1 LGHDT, CDR2 YNNKEL (reference sequence). Here the CDR3 DNA reads TGTGCCAGCAGCCAAGACCTAGCGAACTTTGTTACGCAGTATTTT. Protein product: CASSQDLANFVTQYF.

The rearrangement links TRBV4-3 to TRBJ1-4, with 10 bases that match TRBD1. This CDR3 has 15 amino acids. The germline V gene encodes CDR1 LGHNA and CDR2 YSLEER. J was trimmed by 8 bases and V by 2 bases; bases with no gene match: 5. CDR3 protein: CASSQSRTGGEKLFF. For the CDR3, the DNA is TGCGCCAGCAGCCAAAGCAGGACAGGGGGGGAAAAACTGTTTTTT.

The V gene is TRBV9, the J gene TRBJ2-1, with TRBD1 matching 7 bases. J was trimmed by 4 bases and V by 1 base; bases with no gene match: 11. The germline V gene encodes CDR1 SGDLS and CDR2 YYNGEE. This CDR3 region has 17 residues. CDR3 in amino acids: CASSVPDRDSLYNEQFF. The CDR3 DNA follows: TGTGCCAGCAGCGTACCGGACCGGGACAGCTTGTACAATGAGCAGTTCTTC.

The CDR3 DNA reads TGTGCCAGCAGGACAGACAGGGACTATGGCTACACCTTC. It codes for CASRTDRDYGYTF. The V call is TRBV6-5, the J call TRBJ1-2; 7 bases map to TRBD1. CDR1 MNHEY and CDR2 SVGAGI come from the germline V gene. V lost 6 bases, J lost 3 bases, and 4 bases stayed unmatched. There are 13 residues in the CDR3.

The rearrangement links TRBV13 to TRBJ2-3; a possible D gene is TRBD2 (7 bases). The CDR3 sequence is 19 residues long. CDR1 PRHDT and CDR2 FYEKMQ come from the germline V gene (reference sequence). The V and J ends lost 4 bases and 2 bases respectively, with 25 bases between them. In DNA, the CDR3 is TGTGCCAGCAGCTCAATGGTTGGAAGGTGGGGGGGACACACAGATACGCAGTATTTT. Translated, it gives CASSSMVGRWGGHTDTQYF.

The V call is TRBV7-2, the J call TRBJ2-3, with D perhaps TRBD2 (5 bases). Deletions cut 4 bases from V and 4 bases from J, with 9 bases between. The CDR3 length is 13 residues. Germline V CDR1 and CDR2: SGHTA, FQGNSA. CDR3 residues: CASSSTRADTQYF. The CDR3 coding sequence is TGTGCCAGCAGCTCTACTAGAGCAGATACGCAGTATTTT.

The rearrangement uses TRBV5-1 and TRBJ1-5; no clear D. Germline CDR1 SGHRS, CDR2 YFSETQ. The length of the CDR3 is 17 residues. V gave up 4 bases and J gave up 0 bases, with 17 bases separating them. The CDR3 spells CASSPDLGGSSNQPQHF. The CDR3 DNA follows: TGCGCCAGCAGCCCAGACTTGGGAGGGAGTAGCAATCAGCCCCAGCATTTT.

The rearrangement links TRBV3-1 (or the pseudogene TRBV3-2) to TRBJ2-3; D is possibly TRBD2 (5 bases). Germline values: CDR1 LGHDT, CDR2 YNNKEL (reference sequence). V was cut by 0 bases and J by 8 bases, with 9 bases left in between. CDR3 length equals 13 residues. CDR3 sequence: CASSQDRSGTQYF. The CDR3 DNA reads TGTGCCAGCAGCCAAGATCGCAGCGGTACGCAGTATTTT.

This clone has a handful of counts. The CDR3 coding sequence is TGTGCCAGCAGTCTGTCGGGACTAGCTTACCCCGGGGAGCTGTTTTTT. This translates into CASSLSGLAYPGELFF. This rearrangement joins TRBV27 to TRBJ2-2, with 9 bases identical to TRBD2. From germline, CDR1 is MNHEY and CDR2 SMNVEV (reference sequence). The CDR3 is 16 amino acids. Losses at the gene ends were 5 bases for V and 6 bases for J; bases not matched to a gene: 10.